This entry is about one TCR beta chain. Only a few counts were recorded for this clone. The clone's antigen remains unknown. Base qualities are not at hand, and no much larger clone is one base apart. The donors were healthy, HIV-negative adults with no recently reported acute infections or vaccinations. All donors were Caucasian adults living in Nashville, Tennessee, USA. For unsorted samples, approximately 81 million PBMCs were counted, and genomic DNA was extracted using the QIAamp DNA Blood Mini kit. After blood collection by leukapheresis, PBMCs were isolated using Ficoll-Histopaque density gradient centrifugation and then cryopreserved in the vapor phase of liquid nitrogen. The CDR3, cysteine through phenylalanine, is 16 amino acids long. The retained sequence is limited to the CDR3, 48 bases, with the frame set at the first base. Trimming costs V 4 bases and J 0 bases, and their ends lie 17 bases apart. Via the germline V gene, CDR1 is SGHRS and CDR2 YFSETQ.

TCR CDR3 regions were amplified from genomic DNA by multiplex PCR using the deep immunoSEQ assay. Extracted genomic DNA from each cell subset was spread evenly across all wells of several immunoSEQ 96-well plates, with each plate serving as a replicate. Each replicate PCR for unsorted PBMC received approximately 300 ng genomic DNA, equal to tens of thousands of T cell genomes. Genomic DNA from unsorted PBMC was sequenced over ten immunoSEQ deep assay plates. Purified libraries were quantified with a Qubit 3.0 fluorometer, sized on a Bioanalyzer 2100, and re-quantified with the KAPA Library Quantification kit. A separate single-read 150-cycle Illumina NextSeq 550 flow cell was used to sequence each immunoSEQ 96-well plate. The authors' pipeline ran thus. Because the immunoSEQ output held only junctional sequences and lacked quality scores, the filtering could not match the filtering applied to full-length reads. Sequences were annotated with PyIR, a Python wrapper for IgBLAST v1.9, using IMGT germline references to assign V/J genes and CDR3. Reads were removed for weak V/J assignments (E-value above 1e-6), missing CDR3, stop codons, out-of-frame junctions, or ambiguous translated residues. V3J clonotypes were defined by identical inferred V gene, J gene, and CDR3 amino acid sequence. To compute the percentage overlap between repertoires, the number of shared unique clonotypes was divided by the size of the smaller repertoire. Richness of each repertoire was evaluated using RTK rarefaction, the Chao1 estimator, and Recon v2.1 estimates of unobserved clonotypes. TCRdb provides this immuneACCESS table in a form limited to in-frame rearrangements. Some clones are lacking; in checked studies, under half of them reflect an unresolved V gene, and why the rest are absent is not known. For V, J and clone size, that table is used; D and trimming come from the DNA. For this sample the table gives about 500,000 clones, of which around 77% were detected only once. 9.5% to 15% of the sample is held by the ten biggest clonotypes.

The data were obtained in a study of shared clonotypes between healthy human individuals (dated by TCRdb to 2018 to 2020). About the full investigation: Three men and two women, aged 18 to 49 years, made up the cohort. Blood TCR repertoires of a handful of healthy adults were deeply sequenced to estimate repertoire size and the extent of clonotype sharing between individuals. To increase sequencing depth and limit assay-specific biases, TCR repertoire library preparation and sequencing were carried out by different laboratories using diverse techniques. Between about 0.8 and 9 billion PBMCs per donor were obtained by leukapheresis.

What the research found in general, with its limitations: The small number of donors limited the genetic and exposure-history diversity represented. Based on pairwise subsampling, the degree of clonotype sharing among donors was expected to be affected by sequencing depth. Sampling was restricted to blood, and TCR repertoires in tissues likely differ from the TCR repertoires found in blood.

The source is a middle-aged woman in good health. Some clones in this sample may be carry-over from other donors' samples. What was sequenced was PBMCs. This chain is built from TRBV5-1 and TRBJ2-7, with TRBD2 as a weak D call on 6 bases. The encoded CDR3 is CASSIDHSGSSYEQYF. The sequenced DNA is TGCGCCAGCAGCATCGATCATAGCGGTAGCTCCTACGAGCAGTACTTC.